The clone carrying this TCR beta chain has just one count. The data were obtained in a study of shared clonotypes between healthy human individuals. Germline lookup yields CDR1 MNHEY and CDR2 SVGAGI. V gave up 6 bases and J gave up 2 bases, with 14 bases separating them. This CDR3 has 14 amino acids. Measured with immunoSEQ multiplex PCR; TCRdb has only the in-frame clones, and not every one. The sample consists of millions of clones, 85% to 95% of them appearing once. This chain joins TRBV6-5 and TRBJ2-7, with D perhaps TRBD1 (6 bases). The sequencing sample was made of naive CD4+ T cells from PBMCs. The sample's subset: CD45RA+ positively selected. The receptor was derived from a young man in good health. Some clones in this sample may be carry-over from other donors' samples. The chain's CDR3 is CASSSPDRAYEQYF. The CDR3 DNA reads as TGTGCCAGCAGCTCCCCGGACAGAGCCTACGAGCAGTACTTC.